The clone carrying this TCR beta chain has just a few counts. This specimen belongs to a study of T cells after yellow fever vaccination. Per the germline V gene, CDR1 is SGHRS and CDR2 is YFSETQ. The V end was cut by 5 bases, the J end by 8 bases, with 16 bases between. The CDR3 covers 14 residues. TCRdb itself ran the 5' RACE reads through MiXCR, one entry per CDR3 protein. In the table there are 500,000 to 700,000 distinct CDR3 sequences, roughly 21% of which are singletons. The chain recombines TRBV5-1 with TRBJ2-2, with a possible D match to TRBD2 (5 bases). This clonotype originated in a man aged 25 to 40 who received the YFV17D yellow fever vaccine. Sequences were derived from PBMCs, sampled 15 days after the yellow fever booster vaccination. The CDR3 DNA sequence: TGCGCCAGCAGTATGGCTAGGGAGCCTGGGGAGCTGTTTTTT. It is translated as CASSMAREPGELFF.